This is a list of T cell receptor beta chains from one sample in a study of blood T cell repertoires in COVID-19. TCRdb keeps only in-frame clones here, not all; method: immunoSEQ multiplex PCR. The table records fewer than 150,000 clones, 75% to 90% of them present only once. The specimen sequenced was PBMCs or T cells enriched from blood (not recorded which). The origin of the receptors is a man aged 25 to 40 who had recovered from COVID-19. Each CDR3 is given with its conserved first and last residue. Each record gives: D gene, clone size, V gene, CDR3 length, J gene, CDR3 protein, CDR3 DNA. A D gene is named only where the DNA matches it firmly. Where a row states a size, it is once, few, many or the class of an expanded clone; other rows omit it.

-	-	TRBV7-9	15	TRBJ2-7	CASSTAATGLGEQYF	TGTGCCAGCAGTACTGCCGCCACAGGGTTGGGAGAGCAGTACTTC
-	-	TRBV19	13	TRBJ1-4	CATRRFPIEKLFF	TGTGCCACCCGTCGGTTCCCTATTGAAAAACTGTTTTTT
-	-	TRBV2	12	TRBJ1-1	CASSYSSPEAFF	TGTGCCAGCAGCTACTCATCACCTGAAGCTTTCTTT
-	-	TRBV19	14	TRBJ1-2	CASNTAGAGWGYTF	TGTGCCAGCAATACGGCGGGGGCGGGATGGGGCTACACCTTC
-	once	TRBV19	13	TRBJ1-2	CASTQANNYGYTF	TGTGCCAGTACGCAGGCCAACAACTATGGCTACACCTTC
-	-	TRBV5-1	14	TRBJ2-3	CASSLGRNTDTQYF	TGCGCCAGCAGCTTGGGCAGGAACACAGATACGCAGTATTTT
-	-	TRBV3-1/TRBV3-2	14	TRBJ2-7	CASSPPSGVYEQYF	TGTGCCAGCAGCCCTCCCTCTGGAGTCTACGAGCAGTACTTC
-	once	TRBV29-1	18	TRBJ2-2	CSVGGDRQGGFNTGELFF	TGCAGCGTTGGGGGGGACAGACAGGGTGGTTTTAACACCGGGGAGCTGTTTTTT
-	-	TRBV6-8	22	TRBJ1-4	CASSFRDTSERKGPSNGEKLFF	TGTGCCAGCAGCTTCCGGGACACAAGTGAGAGGAAAGGTCCAAGTAATGGTGAAAAACTGTTTTTT
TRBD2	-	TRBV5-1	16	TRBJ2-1	CASSLPGLASYNEQFF	TGCGCCAGCAGCTTGCCGGGACTAGCTAGCTACAATGAGCAGTTCTTC
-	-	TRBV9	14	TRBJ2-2	CASSVGGLAGELFF	TGTGCCAGCAGCGTAGGAGGTCTAGCTGGGGAGCTGTTTTTT
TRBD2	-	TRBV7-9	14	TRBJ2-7	CASSPGLAAYEQYF	TGTGCCAGCAGCCCCGGGCTAGCGGCCTACGAGCAGTACTTC